A selection of T cell receptor beta chains follows, all from one sample in a study of blood T cell repertoires in COVID-19. The method was immunoSEQ multiplex PCR; TCRdb's version includes in-frame clones alone and lacks a portion of them. The sample holds some 280,000 clones, approximately 91% seen once. Sequenced material: peripheral blood. All receptors derive from a woman aged 60-70 years with acute or convalescent COVID-19. The CDR3 runs from the conserved cysteine through the conserved F or W. A D gene is named only where the DNA matches it firmly.

cdr3_nt: TGTGCCAGCAGTGTGCGGACGGGGGTCGGCAATCAGCCCCAGCATTTT
cdr3_aa: CASSVRTGVGNQPQHF
j_call: TRBJ1-5
v_call: TRBV28
d_call: .

cdr3_nt: TGTGCCAGCAGTTTAGGTCGGGGGACCGGGACTAGCGGCTTCAATGAGCAGTTCTTC
cdr3_aa: CASSLGRGTGTSGFNEQFF
j_call: TRBJ2-1
v_call: TRBV27
d_call: TRBD2

cdr3_nt: TGTGCCAGCCACCCCGGGGAGCGGGAGAGCCACGAGCAGTACTTC
cdr3_aa: CASHPGERESHEQYF
j_call: TRBJ2-7
v_call: TRBV28
d_call: TRBD2

cdr3_nt: TGTGCCAGCAGCTCCCGCGGGATCGGAAACACTGAAGCTTTCTTT
cdr3_aa: CASSSRGIGNTEAFF
j_call: TRBJ1-1
v_call: TRBV11-1
d_call: .

cdr3_nt: TGTGCCAGTAGTGTCGACAGTAATGAAAAACTGTTTTTT
cdr3_aa: CASSVDSNEKLFF
j_call: TRBJ1-4
v_call: TRBV19
d_call: .

cdr3_nt: TGTGCCAGCAGTTTCACTCGGACAGGGGGCTATAATTCACCCCTCCACTTT
cdr3_aa: CASSFTRTGGYNSPLHF
j_call: TRBJ1-6
v_call: TRBV27
d_call: TRBD1

cdr3_nt: TGTGCCAGCAGACCGGGGACAGGGGACTATGGCTACACCTTC
cdr3_aa: CASRPGTGDYGYTF
j_call: TRBJ1-2
v_call: TRBV7-2
d_call: TRBD1

cdr3_nt: TGTGCCAGCAGTTCTGCGGGGTACGGAGGAGGCTATGGCTACACCTTC
cdr3_aa: CASSSAGYGGGYGYTF
j_call: TRBJ1-2
v_call: TRBV7-9
d_call: .

cdr3_nt: TGTGCCAGCAGGTCGATTAGCTCCTACAATGAGCAGTTCTTC
cdr3_aa: CASRSISSYNEQFF
j_call: TRBJ2-1
v_call: TRBV2
d_call: .

cdr3_nt: TGCGCCAGCAGCTTGGCGGCTAGCGGGACCCCTGCCGGGGAGCTGTTTTTT
cdr3_aa: CASSLAASGTPAGELFF
j_call: TRBJ2-2
v_call: TRBV5-1
d_call: TRBD2

cdr3_nt: TGTGCCAGCAGCCGAAGGGGGACTATGGCTATGCAAGAACCCACCTTC
cdr3_aa: CASSRRGTMAMQEPTF
j_call: TRBJ1-2
v_call: TRBV5-5
d_call: .

cdr3_nt: TGTGCCAGCAGGACAGGGGGGATCAATCAGCCCCAGCATTTT
cdr3_aa: CASRTGGINQPQHF
j_call: TRBJ1-5
v_call: TRBV27
d_call: TRBD1

cdr3_nt: TGTGCCATCAGTGAGCAAACTACAGGGCTGGCTGGAAACACCATATATTTT
cdr3_aa: CAISEQTTGLAGNTIYF
j_call: TRBJ1-3
v_call: TRBV10-3
d_call: .

cdr3_nt: TGCGCCAGCAGCTCCCGGGACACTTTTAATTCACCCCTCCACTTT
cdr3_aa: CASSSRDTFNSPLHF
j_call: TRBJ1-6
v_call: TRBV5-1
d_call: .

cdr3_nt: TGTGCCAGCAGCCATCAATCCACCTATAATTCACCCCTCCACTTT
cdr3_aa: CASSHQSTYNSPLHF
j_call: TRBJ1-6
v_call: TRBV14
d_call: .

cdr3_nt: TGTGCCAGCAGCTTAGGGACAGGGACCGCCAGCTCTGGAAACACCATATATTTT
cdr3_aa: CASSLGTGTASSGNTIYF
j_call: TRBJ1-3
v_call: TRBV7-9
d_call: TRBD1

cdr3_nt: TGTGCCAGCAGTGGACAGGTAACAGATACGCAGTATTTT
cdr3_aa: CASSGQVTDTQYF
j_call: TRBJ2-3
v_call: TRBV2
d_call: .

cdr3_nt: TGTGCCATCATAGGAGCAAACAATGAGCAGTTCTTC
cdr3_aa: CAIIGANNEQFF
j_call: TRBJ2-1
v_call: TRBV10-3
d_call: .

cdr3_nt: TGTGCCAGCCTGACGGAGCCTAACACTGAAGCTTTCTTT
cdr3_aa: CASLTEPNTEAFF
j_call: TRBJ1-1
v_call: TRBV10-3
d_call: .

cdr3_nt: TGTGCCAGCAGCCCGGGGGGAGGGTCCCAGTACTTC
cdr3_aa: CASSPGGGSQYF
j_call: TRBJ2-5
v_call: TRBV6-5
d_call: TRBD2

cdr3_nt: TGTGCCAGCAGCCTCCGACTAGCGGCAAACACCGGGGAGCTGTTTTTT
cdr3_aa: CASSLRLAANTGELFF
j_call: TRBJ2-2
v_call: TRBV9
d_call: TRBD2

cdr3_nt: TGTGCCAGTAGTGGGGGGGAGAGCGGGCAACCCTACGAGCAGTACTTC
cdr3_aa: CASSGGESGQPYEQYF
j_call: TRBJ2-7
v_call: TRBV19
d_call: TRBD2